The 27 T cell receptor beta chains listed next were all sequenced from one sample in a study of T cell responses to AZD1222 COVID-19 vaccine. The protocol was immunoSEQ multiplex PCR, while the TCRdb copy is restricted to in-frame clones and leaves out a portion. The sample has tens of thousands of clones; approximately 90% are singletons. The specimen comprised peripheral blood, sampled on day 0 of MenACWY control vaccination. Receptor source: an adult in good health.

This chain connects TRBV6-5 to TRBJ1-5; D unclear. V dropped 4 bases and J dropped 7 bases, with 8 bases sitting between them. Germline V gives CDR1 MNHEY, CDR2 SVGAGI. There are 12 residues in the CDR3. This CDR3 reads CASSSLGQPQHF. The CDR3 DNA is TGTGCCAGCAGTTCCTTAGGGCAGCCCCAGCATTTT.

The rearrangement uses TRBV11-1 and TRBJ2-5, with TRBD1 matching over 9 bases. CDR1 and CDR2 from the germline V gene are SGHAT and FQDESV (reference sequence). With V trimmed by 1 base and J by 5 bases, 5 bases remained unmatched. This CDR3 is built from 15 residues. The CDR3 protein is CASSLVDRGGETQYF. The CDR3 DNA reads TGTGCCAGCAGCTTAGTAGACAGGGGGGGTGAGACCCAGTACTTC.

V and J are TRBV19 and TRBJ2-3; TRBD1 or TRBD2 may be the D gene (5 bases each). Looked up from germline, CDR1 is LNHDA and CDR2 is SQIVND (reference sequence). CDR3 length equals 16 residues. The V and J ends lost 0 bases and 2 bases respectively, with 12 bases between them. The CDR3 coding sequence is TGTGCCAGTAGTATAGAGAGGGGATGGAACACAGATACGCAGTATTTT. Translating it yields CASSIERGWNTDTQYF. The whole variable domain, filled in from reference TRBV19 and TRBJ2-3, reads DGGITQSPKYLFRKEGQNVTLSCEQNLNHDAMYWYRQDPGQGLRLIYYSQIVNDFQKGDIAEGYSVSREKKESFPLTVTSAQKNPTAFYLCASSIERGWNTDTQYFGPGTRLTVL.

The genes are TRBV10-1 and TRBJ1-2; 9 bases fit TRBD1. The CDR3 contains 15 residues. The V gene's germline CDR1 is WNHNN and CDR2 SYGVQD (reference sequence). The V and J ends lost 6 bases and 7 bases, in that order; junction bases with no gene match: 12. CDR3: CASSSHLQGASGYTF. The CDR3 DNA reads TGCGCCAGCAGCAGTCATCTACAGGGGGCGAGTGGCTACACCTTC.

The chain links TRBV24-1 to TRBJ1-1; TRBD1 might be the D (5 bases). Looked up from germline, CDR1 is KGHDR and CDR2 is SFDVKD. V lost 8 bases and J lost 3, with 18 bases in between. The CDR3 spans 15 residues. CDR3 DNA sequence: TGTGCCACCATCCACCGGGACGGAGAAGACACTGAAGCTTTCTTT. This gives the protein CATIHRDGEDTEAFF.

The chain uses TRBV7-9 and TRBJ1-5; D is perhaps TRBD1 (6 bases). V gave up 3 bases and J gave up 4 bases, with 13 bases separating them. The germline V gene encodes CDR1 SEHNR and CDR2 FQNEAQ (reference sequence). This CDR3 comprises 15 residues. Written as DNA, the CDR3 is TGTGCCAGCAGCTTTTCGGGGGCTGGAAATCAGCCCCAGCATTTT. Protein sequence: CASSFSGAGNQPQHF.

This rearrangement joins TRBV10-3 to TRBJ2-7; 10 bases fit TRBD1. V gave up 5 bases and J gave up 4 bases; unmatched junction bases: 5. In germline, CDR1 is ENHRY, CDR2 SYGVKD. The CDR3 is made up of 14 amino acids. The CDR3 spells CAISQTGGAYEQYF. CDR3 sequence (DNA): TGTGCCATCAGTCAGACAGGGGGCGCGTACGAGCAGTACTTC.

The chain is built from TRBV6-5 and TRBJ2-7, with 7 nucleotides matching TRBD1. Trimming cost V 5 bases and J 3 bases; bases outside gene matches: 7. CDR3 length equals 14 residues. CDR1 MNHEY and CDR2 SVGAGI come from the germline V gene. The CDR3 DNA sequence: TGTGCCAGCAGTCGGCAGGGGGACGGCTACGAGCAGTACTTC. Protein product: CASSRQGDGYEQYF.

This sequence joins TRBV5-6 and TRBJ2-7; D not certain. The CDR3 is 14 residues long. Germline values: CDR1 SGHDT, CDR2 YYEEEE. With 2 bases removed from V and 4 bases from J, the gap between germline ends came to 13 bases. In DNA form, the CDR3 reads TGTGCCAGCAGCTTAGATAGACGGAGTTACGAGCAGTACTTC. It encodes CASSLDRRSYEQYF.

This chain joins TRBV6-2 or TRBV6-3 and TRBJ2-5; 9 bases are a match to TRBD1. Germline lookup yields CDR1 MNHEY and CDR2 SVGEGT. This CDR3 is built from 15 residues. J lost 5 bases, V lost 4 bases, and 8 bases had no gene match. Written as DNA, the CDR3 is TGTGCCAGCAGTTTCGGACAGGGGATAACGGAGACCCAGTACTTC. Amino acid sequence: CASSFGQGITETQYF.

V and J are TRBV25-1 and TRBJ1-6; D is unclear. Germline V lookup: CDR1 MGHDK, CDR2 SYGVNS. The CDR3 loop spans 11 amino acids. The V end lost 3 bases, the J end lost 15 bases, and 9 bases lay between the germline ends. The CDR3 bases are TGTGCCAGCAGTGAGCGTCTCGTCCTCCACTTT. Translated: CASSERLVLHF.

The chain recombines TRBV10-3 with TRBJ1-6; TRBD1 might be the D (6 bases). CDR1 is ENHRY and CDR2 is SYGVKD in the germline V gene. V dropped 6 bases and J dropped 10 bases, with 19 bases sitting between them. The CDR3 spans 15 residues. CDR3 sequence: CAISLFRDKKSPLHF. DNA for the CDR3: TGTGCCATCAGCTTATTCCGGGACAAAAAGTCACCCCTCCACTTT.

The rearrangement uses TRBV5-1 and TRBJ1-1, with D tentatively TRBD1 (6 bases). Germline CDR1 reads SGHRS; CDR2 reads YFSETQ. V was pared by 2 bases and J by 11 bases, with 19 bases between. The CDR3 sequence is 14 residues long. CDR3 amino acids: CASSFGAGEGYAFF. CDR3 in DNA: TGCGCCAGCAGCTTTGGGGCAGGGGAAGGGTATGCTTTCTTT.

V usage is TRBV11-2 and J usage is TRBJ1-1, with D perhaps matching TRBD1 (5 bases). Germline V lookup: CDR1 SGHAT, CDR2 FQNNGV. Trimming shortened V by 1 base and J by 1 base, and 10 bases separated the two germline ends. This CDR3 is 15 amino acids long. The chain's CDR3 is CASSLGARGNTEAFF. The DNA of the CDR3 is TGTGCCAGCAGCTTAGGGGCAAGGGGGAACACTGAAGCTTTCTTT.

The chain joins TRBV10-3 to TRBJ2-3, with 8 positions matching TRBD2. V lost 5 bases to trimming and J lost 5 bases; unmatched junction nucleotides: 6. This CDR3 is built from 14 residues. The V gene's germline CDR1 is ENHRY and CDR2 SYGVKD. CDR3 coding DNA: TGTGCCATCAGTAAGGGACTAGAAGGAGATACGCAGTATTTT. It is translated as CAISKGLEGDTQYF.

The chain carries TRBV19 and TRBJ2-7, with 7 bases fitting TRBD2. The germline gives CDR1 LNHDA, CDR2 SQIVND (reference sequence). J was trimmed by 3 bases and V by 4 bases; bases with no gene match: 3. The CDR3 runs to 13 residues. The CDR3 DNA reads TGTGCCAGTAGTAGGCGGGGGAACTACGAGCAGTACTTC. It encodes CASSRRGNYEQYF.

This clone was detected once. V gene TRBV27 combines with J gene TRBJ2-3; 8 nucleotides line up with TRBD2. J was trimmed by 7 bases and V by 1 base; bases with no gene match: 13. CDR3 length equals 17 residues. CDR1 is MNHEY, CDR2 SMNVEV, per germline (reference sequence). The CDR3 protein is CASSLFASGSPLNTQYF. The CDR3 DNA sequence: TGTGCCAGCAGTTTATTCGCGAGCGGGAGCCCACTTAATACGCAGTATTTT.

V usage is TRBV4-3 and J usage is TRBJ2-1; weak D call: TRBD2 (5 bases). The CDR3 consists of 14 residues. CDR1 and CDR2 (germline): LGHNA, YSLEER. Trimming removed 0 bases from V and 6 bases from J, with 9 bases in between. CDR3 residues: CASSQDSGSNEQFF. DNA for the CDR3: TGCGCCAGCAGCCAAGACTCGGGGAGCAATGAGCAGTTCTTC.

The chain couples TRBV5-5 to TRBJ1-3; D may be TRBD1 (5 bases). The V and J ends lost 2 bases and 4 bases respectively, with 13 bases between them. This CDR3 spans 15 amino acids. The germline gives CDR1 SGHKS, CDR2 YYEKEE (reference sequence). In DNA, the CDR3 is TGTGCCAGCAGCTTCACCGGGACGGGAGGAAACACCATATATTTT. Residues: CASSFTGTGGNTIYF.

DNA of the CDR3: TGCGCCAGCAGTGAGTCGCGAGCTACCGGGGAGCTGTTTTTT. This sequence encodes CASSESRATGELFF. The rearrangement joins TRBV10-1 to TRBJ2-2; D gene unclear. Germline assignment: CDR1 WNHNN and CDR2 SYGVQD (reference sequence). The CDR3 is 14 amino acids. Between the trimmed V and J ends, which lost 0 bases and 5 bases, there was a span of 7 bases.

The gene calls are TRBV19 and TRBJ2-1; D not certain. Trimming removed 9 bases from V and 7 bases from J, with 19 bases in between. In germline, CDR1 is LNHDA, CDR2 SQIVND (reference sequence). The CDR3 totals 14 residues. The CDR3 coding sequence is TGTGCCAGGACGATAACCGGCACACCGAATGAGCAGTTCTTC. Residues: CARTITGTPNEQFF.

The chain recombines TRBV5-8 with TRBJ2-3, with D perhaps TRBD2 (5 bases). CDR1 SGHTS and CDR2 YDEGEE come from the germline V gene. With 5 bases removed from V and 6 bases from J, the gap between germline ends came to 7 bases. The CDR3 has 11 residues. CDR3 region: CASSRGDTQYF. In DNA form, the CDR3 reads TGTGCCAGCAGTCGCGGGGATACGCAGTATTTT. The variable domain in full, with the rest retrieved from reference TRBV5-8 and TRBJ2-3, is EAGVTQSPTHLIKTRGQQATLRCSPISGHTSVYWYQQALGLGLQFLLWYDEGEERNRGNFPPRFSGRQFPNYSSELNVNALELEDSALYLCASSRGDTQYFGPGTRLTVL.

The CDR3 reads CASSGDNSLNTEAFF. As DNA, the CDR3 is TGTGCCAGCAGCGGGGACAACTCCTTGAACACTGAAGCTTTCTTT. The rearrangement joins TRBV6-5 to TRBJ1-1; a possible D gene is TRBD1 (6 bases). Germline lookup yields CDR1 MNHEY and CDR2 SVGAGI. Trimming stripped 6 bases from V and 0 bases from J, with 14 bases between. The CDR3 totals 15 residues.

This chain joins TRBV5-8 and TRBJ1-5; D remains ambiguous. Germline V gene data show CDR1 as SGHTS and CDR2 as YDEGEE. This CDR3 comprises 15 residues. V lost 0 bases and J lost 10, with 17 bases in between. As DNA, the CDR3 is TGTGCCAGCAGCTTGGAACTCCCCGCCGGTGGCCCCCAGCATTTT. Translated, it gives CASSLELPAGGPQHF. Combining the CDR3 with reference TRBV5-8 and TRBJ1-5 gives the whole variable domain EAGVTQSPTHLIKTRGQQATLRCSPISGHTSVYWYQQALGLGLQFLLWYDEGEERNRGNFPPRFSGRQFPNYSSELNVNALELEDSALYLCASSLELPAGGPQHFGDGTRLSIL.

The CDR3 region has the DNA TGTGCCAGCAGTTATTACAGCAAAGAGACCCAGTACTTC. This gives the protein CASSYYSKETQYF. The rearrangement links TRBV6-5 to TRBJ2-5; no firm D call. The germline V and J ends were trimmed by 3 bases and 3 bases, with 8 bases remaining between them. Germline V gene sequence: CDR1 MNHEY, CDR2 SVGAGI. The CDR3 is 13 residues long.

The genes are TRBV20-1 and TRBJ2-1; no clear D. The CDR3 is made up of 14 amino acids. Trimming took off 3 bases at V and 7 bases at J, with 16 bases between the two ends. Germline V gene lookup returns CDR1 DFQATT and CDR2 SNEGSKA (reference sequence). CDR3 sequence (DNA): TGCAGTGCTAGTATTGGGCTAATCCCGAATGAGCAGTTCTTC. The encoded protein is CSASIGLIPNEQFF.

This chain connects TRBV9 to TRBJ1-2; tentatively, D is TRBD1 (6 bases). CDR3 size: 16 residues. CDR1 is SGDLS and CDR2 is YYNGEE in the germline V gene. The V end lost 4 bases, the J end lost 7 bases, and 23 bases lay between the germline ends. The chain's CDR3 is CASSPLPPAGDVGYTF. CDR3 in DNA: TGTGCCAGCAGCCCCCTCCCCCCCGCAGGGGACGTTGGCTACACCTTC.